This T cell receptor beta chain comes out of a study of T cells in Graves' hyperthyroidism and ophthalmopathy. Study findings and constraints: Classification by a 13 V-J model distinguished ophthalmopathy from stable hyperthyroidism.

It was RNA transcripts that yielded the amplified TCR beta CDR3 regions. The TCR CDR3 was amplified in a first-round RT-PCR using the HTBI primer set. Using its own MiXCR run on the multiplex PCR reads, TCRdb lists one record per CDR3 protein. The sample shows some 600,000 distinct CDR3 sequences, about 15% of them seen only once. CDR1 and CDR2 from the germline V gene are SGHAT and FQNNGV. Trimming removed 4 bases at V and 2 bases at J, with 12 bases between. This CDR3 region has 15 residues. Many counts were recorded for this clonotype. What it binds is unknown. In patients aged 18 to 65, hyperthyroidism was newly diagnosed, with duration under 2 months.

The specimen sequenced was blood. The receptor's source is a woman between 25 and 40 years old with Graves' hyperthyroidism that later progressed to Graves' ophthalmopathy. The chain couples TRBV11-2 to TRBJ2-1, with a weak D call TRBD1 (6 bases). The DNA of the CDR3 is TGTGCCAGCAGCTCTACAGGGAGTACCTACAATGAGCAGTTCTTC. This sequence encodes CASSSTGSTYNEQFF.